These 14 T cell receptor beta chains were all obtained from the same sample, sequenced in a study of shared clonotypes between healthy human individuals. Sequenced by immunoSEQ multiplex PCR; TCRdb stores in-frame clones only, minus some. Altogether approximately 590,000 clones are present, 95% to 96% being singletons, with the ten largest covering 0.085% to 0.11%. CD45RO-negative cells were positively selected for CCR7, leaving out terminally differentiated effector memory CD45RA+ cells. The specimen sequenced was naive CD8+ T cells sorted from blood. The receptor set was obtained from a woman in her 30s in good health.

This rearrangement joins TRBV6-6 to TRBJ2-7; the match to TRBD1 covers 11 bases. Germline-derived CDR1 and CDR2 are MNHNY and SVGAGI (reference sequence). This CDR3 is built from 15 residues. Trimming took 6 bases from V and 7 from J; bases not matched to a gene: 11. The CDR3 nucleotides read TGTGCCAGCAGGGGACAGGGGGGTGTTTTCGAGGAGCAGTACTTC. Protein: CASRGQGGVFEEQYF.

The genes are TRBV6-5 and TRBJ2-7; 9 nucleotides agree with TRBD2. Germline loops: CDR1 MNHEY, CDR2 SVGAGI. The CDR3 is 15 residues long. J gave up 0 bases and V 6 bases, and 6 bases lay outside the gene matches. The CDR3 DNA reads TGTGCCAGCAGGGCCCTAGCGGGGAGCTCCTACGAGCAGTACTTC. This sequence encodes CASRALAGSSYEQYF.

This chain connects TRBV11-2 to TRBJ2-5; a weak D match, TRBD2 (6 bases). Between the trimmed V and J ends, which lost 0 bases and 4 bases, there was a span of 12 bases. The CDR3 consists of 15 residues. CDR1 and CDR2 (germline): SGHAT, FQNNGV. The CDR3 region has the DNA TGTGCCAGCAGCTTAGACCCCGTGGGAGGAGAGACCCAGTACTTC. Translated, it gives CASSLDPVGGETQYF.

The rearrangement joins TRBV2 to TRBJ2-1, with D uncertain. The CDR3 is 16 amino acids. Trimming pared 2 bases from V and 3 bases from J, leaving 14 bases between. Germline CDR1 SNHLY, CDR2 FYNNEI. The CDR3, as DNA: TGTGCCAGCAGTGAACCCCCCGGTAACCACTACAATGAGCAGTTCTTC. Translation: CASSEPPGNHYNEQFF. The full variable domain, in which reference TRBV2 and TRBJ2-1 provide the parts outside the CDR3, is EPEVTQTPSHQVTQMGQEVILRCVPISNHLYFYWYRQILGQKVEFLVSFYNNEISEKSEIFDDQFSVERPDGSNFTLKIRSTKLEDSAMYFCASSEPPGNHYNEQFFGPGTRLTVL.

The chain links TRBV9 to TRBJ2-1; D is unresolved. V was cut by 7 bases and J by 6 bases, with 8 bases left in between. Germline V gene data show CDR1 as SGDLS and CDR2 as YYNGEE. The CDR3 sequence is 11 residues long. In DNA form, the CDR3 reads TGTGCCAGCCAAGGGCCCAATGAGCAGTTCTTC. Protein: CASQGPNEQFF.

J is TRBJ2-2 and V is TRBV28; D may correspond to TRBD1 or TRBD2 (5 bases each). Germline V gives CDR1 MDHEN, CDR2 SYDVKM. With 6 bases removed from V and 3 bases from J, the gap between germline ends came to 11 bases. The CDR3 runs 14 residues. This CDR3 reads CASRDGTHTGELFF. CDR3 coding DNA: TGTGCCAGCAGGGACGGGACCCACACCGGGGAGCTGTTTTTT.

For this clone: Other DNA sequences in this sample translate to the same CDR3. In nucleotides, the CDR3 is TGTGCCAGCAGTTTTGGCGGGAGCTCTTACAATGAGCAGTTCTTC. It encodes CASSFGGSSYNEQFF. This chain links TRBV27 with TRBJ2-1; 7 nucleotides match TRBD2. The junction had 6 bases not matched to a gene; V was cut back by 3 bases and J by 4 bases. Germline CDR1 reads MNHEY; CDR2 reads SMNVEV (reference sequence). CDR3 size: 15 residues.

The chain is built from TRBV20-1 and TRBJ2-3; no definite D call. V shed 3 bases and J shed 5 bases, with 6 bases lying between them. This CDR3 has 11 residues. Germline lookup yields CDR1 DFQATT and CDR2 SNEGSKA (reference sequence). The CDR3, as DNA: TGCAGTGCTAGTACCGGAGATACGCAGTATTTT. This encodes CSASTGDTQYF.

V is TRBV4-1 and J is TRBJ2-1; TRBD2 agrees at 9 bases. V shed 7 bases, J shed 5 bases, and the junction held 12 bases outside the gene matches. Per germline, CDR1 MGHRA and CDR2 YSYEKL. The CDR3 extends over 16 amino acids. The CDR3 here is CASTSPGTSRDNEQFF. CDR3 coding DNA: TGCGCCAGCACCTCTCCTGGGACTAGCAGAGACAATGAGCAGTTCTTC.

J is TRBJ2-5 and V is TRBV10-3; no definite D call. Germline CDR1 reads ENHRY; CDR2 reads SYGVKD. Deletions cut 0 bases from V and 2 bases from J, with 7 bases between. The CDR3 is 14 residues long. The CDR3 sequence is CAISESQNQETQYF. The CDR3 DNA is TGTGCCATCAGTGAGTCACAGAATCAAGAGACCCAGTACTTC.

The J gene is TRBJ2-5, the V gene TRBV5-6, with TRBD2 identical over 11 bases. J was trimmed by 2 bases and V by 1 base; bases with no gene match: 7. The CDR3 consists of 17 residues. Germline CDR1 is SGHDT and CDR2 is YYEEEE. The CDR3 DNA sequence: TGTGCCAGCAGCTTGTACTTTCCTAGCGGGAGGCAAGAGACCCAGTACTTC. Amino acids: CASSLYFPSGRQETQYF.

This rearrangement joins TRBV5-1 to TRBJ2-7; D remains unclear. V lost 1 base to trimming and J lost 5 bases, with 16 bases between them. The germline V gene has CDR1 SGHRS and CDR2 YFSETQ. CDR3 size: 15 residues. CDR3 nucleotide sequence: TGCGCCAGCAGCTTGAGGGCCTCCGGCATCGACGAGCAGTACTTC. This gives the protein CASSLRASGIDEQYF. Variable domain in full (rest from reference TRBV5-1 and TRBJ2-7): KAGVTQTPRYLIKTRGQQVTLSCSPISGHRSVSWYQQTPGQGLQFLFEYFSETQRNKGNFPGRFSGRQFSNSRSEMNVSTLELGDSALYLCASSLRASGIDEQYFGPGTRLTVT.

This clone was detected only once. Other DNA sequences within the sample encode an identical CDR3. The V gene is TRBV5-1, the J gene TRBJ1-1; the match to TRBD1 covers 9 bases. The junction had 0 bases not matched to a gene; V was cut back by 2 bases and J by 1 base. Per germline, CDR1 SGHRS and CDR2 YFSETQ. CDR3 length: 14 residues. CDR3 residues: CASSLQGANTEAFF. The CDR3, as DNA: TGCGCCAGCAGCTTACAGGGGGCGAACACTGAAGCTTTCTTT.

The chain carries TRBV9 and TRBJ2-7; TRBD2 is a possible D gene (6 bases). Germline loops: CDR1 SGDLS, CDR2 YYNGEE. Trimming shortened V by 4 bases and J by 5 bases, and 13 bases separated the two germline ends. This CDR3 has 13 amino acids. The CDR3 reads CASSPGGVHEQYF. The CDR3 DNA reads as TGTGCCAGCAGCCCCGGCGGGGTACACGAGCAGTACTTC.